This T cell receptor beta chain was identified during a study of blood T cell repertoires in COVID-19. Study overall: Researchers got acute and convalescent COVID-19 samples from the United States, Italy and Spain. In each case, the material was cDNA or gDNA derived from T cells, B-cell-depleted T cells, or PBMCs.

TCRdb's copy holds only in-frame clones and misses some; the assay was immunoSEQ multiplex PCR. The sample carries nearly 200,000 clones, around four fifths recorded once. With 0 bases removed from V and 6 bases from J, the gap between germline ends came to 12 bases. The CDR3 sequence is 15 residues long. Germline assignment: CDR1 LGHNA and CDR2 YSLEER. The sequenced sample consisted of peripheral blood. The V call is TRBV4-3, the J call TRBJ1-5, with D possibly being TRBD1 (6 bases). The sequence came from a man aged 55-75 years with COVID-19, enrolled during active disease. CDR3 sequence: CASSQEPGVGQPQHF. CDR3 sequence (DNA): TGCGCCAGCAGCCAAGAACCAGGGGTGGGTCAGCCCCAGCATTTT.